Each of the 19 T cell receptor beta chains below was sequenced from the same sample in a study of shared clonotypes between healthy human individuals. Produced via immunoSEQ multiplex PCR; TCRdb's table is partial and in-frame only. The table shows around 560,000 clones, with roughly 96% occurring only once. The naive CD8 fraction comprised CD45RO-negative cells positively selected for CCR7 and excluded terminally differentiated effector memory CD45RA+ cells. The sequenced sample was naive CD8+ T cells sorted from blood. The source of these receptors is a woman aged 30 to 39 in good health.

The chain employs TRBV5-1 and TRBJ1-5; tentatively, D is TRBD1 (5 bases). Per the germline V gene, CDR1 is SGHRS and CDR2 is YFSETQ. The CDR3 is made up of 14 amino acids. V was pared by 4 bases and J by 6 bases, with 14 bases between. The CDR3 reads CASSDAGSGQPQHF. In nucleotides, the CDR3 is TGCGCCAGCAGCGACGCAGGGTCTGGTCAGCCCCAGCATTTT.

The chain couples TRBV27 to TRBJ1-5; 7 bases align to TRBD1. J lost 5 bases, V lost 2 bases, and 3 bases had no gene match. CDR1 is MNHEY, CDR2 SMNVEV, per germline (reference sequence). This CDR3 spans 14 amino acids. DNA for the CDR3: TGTGCCAGCAGTTTAACAGGGGAGTATCAGCCCCAGCATTTT. Its protein is CASSLTGEYQPQHF.

In this sample, this clone turned up once. The genes are TRBV28 and TRBJ2-5; D call uncertain. With the DNA end fitting TRBJ2-7 better, the J assignment may be wrong. This CDR3 is built from 12 residues. Looked up from germline, CDR1 is MDHEN and CDR2 is SYDVKM. This CDR3 reads CASSPSVYEQYF. The DNA of the CDR3 is TGTGCCAGTTCACCTTCTGTCTACGAGCAGTACTTC.

The V and J genes are TRBV4-2 and TRBJ2-2; D is ambiguous. Trimming removed 1 base from V and 4 bases from J, with 7 bases in between. The CDR3 runs 14 residues. Germline V lookup: CDR1 LGHNA, CDR2 YNFKEQ. The CDR3 nucleotides read TGTGCCAGCAGCCAAGTTCTAGGCACCGGGGAGCTGTTTTTT. Its translation is CASSQVLGTGELFF.

The genes are TRBV5-1 and TRBJ2-1; 11 nucleotides align to TRBD1. This CDR3 has 14 residues. Per the germline V gene, CDR1 is SGHRS and CDR2 is YFSETQ. V lost 4 bases, J lost 6 bases, and 3 bases stayed unmatched. CDR3 nucleotide sequence: TGCGCCAGCAGCGATGGACAGGGGGCCAATGAGCAGTTCTTC. Translating gives CASSDGQGANEQFF.

The V gene is TRBV2, the J gene TRBJ1-5; a weak D match, TRBD1 (6 bases). CDR3 length equals 15 residues. Trimming took off 7 bases at V and 4 bases at J, with 17 bases between the two ends. The germline V gene encodes CDR1 SNHLY and CDR2 FYNNEI. The CDR3 sequence: CASKIEGQGNQPQHF. DNA for the CDR3: TGTGCCAGCAAAATAGAGGGGCAGGGGAATCAGCCCCAGCATTTT.

The chain carries TRBV7-9 and TRBJ2-7; D assignment may be TRBD1 or TRBD2 (5 bases each). The CDR3 runs 15 residues. V was clipped by 1 base and J by 6 bases, with 16 bases between them. The germline V gene encodes CDR1 SEHNR and CDR2 FQNEAQ (reference sequence). CDR3 sequence (DNA): TGTGCCAGCAGCTTAGGAAACGGGGCACGGGTCGAGCAGTACTTC. Protein sequence: CASSLGNGARVEQYF.

The gene calls are TRBV10-2 and TRBJ2-1; 7 positions match TRBD1. This CDR3 comprises 11 residues. CDR1 and CDR2 (germline): WSHSY, SAAADI. The V segment lost 9 bases and the J segment 8 bases; nucleotides outside the gene matches: 4. CDR3 nucleotide sequence: TGCGCCAGTAGTCAGGGGGATGAGCAGTTCTTC. It codes for CASSQGDEQFF.

The rearrangement uses TRBV11-2 and TRBJ2-7; 9 nucleotides agree with TRBD1. The CDR3 contains 17 residues. Germline assignment: CDR1 SGHAT and CDR2 FQNNGV. Germline trimming cut 5 bases from V and 5 bases from J; bases unmatched to any gene: 16. This CDR3 is CASSHTGGAYAGDEQYF. DNA for the CDR3: TGTGCCAGCAGCCACACAGGGGGCGCGTATGCTGGGGACGAGCAGTACTTC.

The chain combines TRBV15 with TRBJ1-5; D is uncertain. The CDR3 loop spans 12 amino acids. Trimming shortened V by 5 bases and J by 7 bases, and 9 bases separated the two germline ends. From germline, CDR1 is LNHNV and CDR2 YYDKDF (reference sequence). CDR3 amino acids: CATSPGVQPQHF. Written as DNA, the CDR3 is TGTGCCACCAGCCCAGGAGTGCAGCCCCAGCATTTT.

This clone came up a few times. This chain joins TRBV20-1 and TRBJ1-2; no firm D call. Trimming left V 6 bases short and J 8 bases short, with 13 bases between. Per the germline V gene, CDR1 is DFQATT and CDR2 is SNEGSKA (reference sequence). This CDR3 comprises 11 residues. CDR3 DNA sequence: TGCAGTGCCCCGTATTCTAGAGGCTACACCTTC. Encoded protein: CSAPYSRGYTF.

The chain has TRBV7-8 and TRBJ2-1, with 7 positions matching TRBD2. V lost 5 bases, J lost 10 bases, and 17 bases stayed unmatched. CDR1 is SGHVS, CDR2 FQNEAQ, per germline. This CDR3 comprises 16 residues. CDR3 DNA: TGTGCCAGCAGCCCCCGGGTTGGGGGAGGGCCCCCCGAGCAGTTCTTC. Protein product: CASSPRVGGGPPEQFF.

This chain joins TRBV27 and TRBJ1-1; no reliable D call. Trimming removed 0 bases from V and 5 bases from J, with 7 bases in between. This CDR3 region has 13 residues. Germline assignment: CDR1 MNHEY and CDR2 SMNVEV (reference sequence). DNA for the CDR3: TGTGCCAGCAGTTTATCGGGTTGGACTGAAGCTTTCTTT. This encodes CASSLSGWTEAFF.

The rearrangement joins TRBV9 to TRBJ2-1; the match to TRBD2 covers 7 bases. The CDR3 is made up of 14 amino acids. Germline CDR1 reads SGDLS; CDR2 reads YYNGEE. The trim removed 0 bases at V and 6 bases at J, leaving 3 bases unmatched. CDR3 sequence reads: CASSVERDFNEQFF. Here the CDR3 DNA reads TGTGCCAGCAGCGTAGAGCGGGATTTCAATGAGCAGTTCTTC.

This rearrangement joins TRBV7-9 to TRBJ2-7; D not resolved. Trimming stripped 2 bases from V and 3 bases from J, with 8 bases between. This CDR3 contains 13 residues. Germline V gene lookup returns CDR1 SEHNR and CDR2 FQNEAQ (reference sequence). CDR3 nucleotides: TGTGCCAGCAGCTTAACAGACCTCTACGAGCAGTACTTC. This codes for CASSLTDLYEQYF.

The chain links TRBV6-1 to TRBJ2-7; possibly TRBD1 or TRBD2 for D (5 bases each). The ends were cut back, 4 bases at V and 3 bases at J, with 16 bases in the middle. Germline assignment: CDR1 MNHNS and CDR2 SASEGT. The CDR3 length is 15 residues. This CDR3 reads CASSAPRDGNYEQYF. CDR3 in DNA: TGTGCCAGCAGTGCCCCACGGGACGGAAACTACGAGCAGTACTTC.

As to this clone: A junction end diverges from the germline sequence, so it may reflect a read error. This same CDR3 is encoded by further DNA sequences in the sample. V usage is TRBV28 and J usage is TRBJ1-1; no clear D gene. This CDR3 has 11 amino acids. Looked up from germline, CDR1 is MDHEN and CDR2 is SYDVKM. The CDR3, as DNA: TGTGCCAGCAGCCCTGACACCGAAGCTTTCTTT. Translation: CASSPDTEAFF.

This chain links TRBV11-2 with TRBJ2-7; D unresolved. The CDR3 covers 14 residues. Germline V gives CDR1 SGHAT, CDR2 FQNNGV. V lost 3 bases to trimming and J lost 6 bases, with 15 bases between them. CDR3 region: CASSLSLESFEQYF. The CDR3 nucleotides read TGTGCCAGCAGCTTGAGCCTTGAGAGCTTCGAGCAGTACTTC.

About this clone: The same CDR3 arises from other DNA sequences in this sample as well. V gene TRBV28 combines with J gene TRBJ2-1, with 12 bases aligning to TRBD2. CDR1 is MDHEN and CDR2 is SYDVKM in the germline V gene. V was clipped by 6 bases and J by 0 bases; unmatched bases: 0. There are 15 residues in the CDR3. The CDR3 DNA reads as TGTGCCAGCAGGACTAGCGGGAGCTCCTACAATGAGCAGTTCTTC. Translated, it gives CASRTSGSSYNEQFF. The full variable domain, its missing parts supplied by reference TRBV28 and TRBJ2-1, is DVKVTQSSRYLVKRTGEKVFLECVQDMDHENMFWYRQDPGLGLRLIYFSYDVKMKEKGDIPEGYSVSREKKERFSLILESASTNQTSMYLCASRTSGSSYNEQFFGPGTRLTVL.